One sample yielded the 7 T cell receptor beta chains listed below, sequenced in a study of PD-L1 blockade in urothelial cancer. Time point noted: peripheral blood 6 weeks after treatment start. Libraries were prepared by immunoSEQ multiplex PCR; TCRdb keeps only in-frame clonotypes and omits some of them. The top ten clones hold over 9.5% of a sample with 45,000 to 55,000 clones, about 86% of them seen once. The specimen was PBMCs, collected around atezolizumab (anti-PD-L1) treatment. All receptors come from a man in his 60s with urothelial cancer.

The chain combines TRBV4-1 with TRBJ2-7; D may be TRBD1 (5 bases). This CDR3 contains 20 residues. V dropped 1 base and J dropped 0 bases, with 25 bases sitting between them. Germline CDR1 and CDR2: MGHRA and YSYEKL. The CDR3 here is CASSQVIATGRVGNSYEQYF. The CDR3 DNA reads TGCGCCAGCAGCCAAGTGATTGCGACCGGCAGGGTGGGAAACTCCTACGAGCAGTACTTC.

The chain recombines TRBV5-1 with TRBJ2-5; weak D call: TRBD2 (5 bases). The CDR3 is 15 amino acids. V lost 0 bases and J 1 base, leaving 10 bases between the germline ends. Germline loops: CDR1 SGHRS, CDR2 YFSETQ. CDR3 loop: CASSLAGETQETQYF. For the CDR3, the DNA is TGCGCCAGCAGCTTGGCCGGGGAAACCCAAGAGACCCAGTACTTC. Filled out from reference TRBV5-1 and TRBJ2-5, the complete variable domain reads KAGVTQTPRYLIKTRGQQVTLSCSPISGHRSVSWYQQTPGQGLQFLFEYFSETQRNKGNFPGRFSGRQFSNSRSEMNVSTLELGDSALYLCASSLAGETQETQYFGPGTRLLVL.

This rearrangement joins TRBV6-1 to TRBJ1-5; 9 bases agree with TRBD1. The V and J ends lost 4 bases and 3 bases, in that order; junction bases with no gene match: 4. Germline assignment: CDR1 MNHNS and CDR2 SASEGT. This CDR3 has 15 residues. The CDR3 region is CASSVGQGSNQPQHF. The DNA for the CDR3 is TGTGCCAGCAGTGTGGGACAGGGCTCCAATCAGCCCCAGCATTTT.

V usage is TRBV5-1 and J usage is TRBJ2-3; D call uncertain. The germline gives CDR1 SGHRS, CDR2 YFSETQ. V lost 0 bases, J lost 2 bases, and 10 bases lay in between. The CDR3 is 15 residues long. The DNA of the CDR3 is TGCGCCAGCAGCTTGGCCTTACAGTCCACAGATACGCAGTATTTT. Its protein product is CASSLALQSTDTQYF.

The gene calls are TRBV5-6 and TRBJ1-1; 7 bases match TRBD1. Germline values: CDR1 SGHDT, CDR2 YYEEEE. The CDR3 spans 16 residues. Unmatched junction bases numbered 12, after V lost 4 bases and J lost 3 bases. CDR3 amino acids: CASSPGAGQSYTEAFF. The CDR3 DNA reads as TGTGCCAGCAGCCCGGGGGCGGGACAGTCGTACACTGAAGCTTTCTTT. The entire variable domain, with the rest obtained from reference TRBV5-6 and TRBJ1-1, is as follows: DAGVTQSPTHLIKTRGQQVTLRCSPKSGHDTVSWYQQALGQGPQFIFQYYEEEERQRGNFPDRFSGHQFPNYSSELNVNALLLGDSALYLCASSPGAGQSYTEAFFGQGTRLTVV.

The genes are TRBV5-1 and TRBJ2-1; D remains unclear. This CDR3 is 14 amino acids long. Trimming shortened V by 0 bases and J by 7 bases, and 11 bases separated the two germline ends. CDR1 is SGHRS and CDR2 is YFSETQ in the germline V gene. The CDR3 loop reads CASSLVGPRNEQFF. DNA of the CDR3: TGCGCCAGCAGCTTGGTTGGGCCCCGGAATGAGCAGTTCTTC.

The gene calls are TRBV19 and TRBJ1-5, with D hard to call. This CDR3 comprises 15 residues. V was trimmed by 0 bases and J by 2 bases, leaving 8 bases between them. Per the germline V gene, CDR1 is LNHDA and CDR2 is SQIVND (reference sequence). The DNA for the CDR3 is TGTGCCAGTAGTATAGACGGGTGGGGCAATCAGCCCCAGCATTTT. It yields the protein CASSIDGWGNQPQHF.